This T cell receptor (beta chain) originates from a study of T cells after yellow fever vaccination. TCRdb processed the 5' RACE reads anew with MiXCR; each CDR3 protein has one entry. Seen here are approximately 120,000 distinct CDR3 sequences, roughly 15% observed once, and the top ten hold approximately 43%. Study conclusions and caveats: Peaking faster, on day 5 versus 15, the secondary response was nonetheless weaker.

This clonotype was seen only a few times. The antigen is undetermined. V gave up 1 base and J gave up 5 bases, with 15 bases separating them. The CDR3 is 15 residues long. From germline, CDR1 is MNHEY and CDR2 SVGEGT. This clonotype was obtained from a man younger than 35 who received the YFV17D yellow fever vaccine. V usage is TRBV6-2 or TRBV6-3 and J usage is TRBJ2-7; perhaps TRBD1 as D (7 bases). The material sequenced was CD8+ T cells sorted from PBMCs, taken 5 days after the yellow fever booster vaccination. CDR3 protein: CASSYFGPGGNEQYF. CDR3 nucleotide sequence: TGTGCCAGCAGTTACTTTGGGCCAGGGGGGAACGAGCAGTACTTC.